This T cell receptor (beta chain) was captured in a study of cytomegalovirus exposure and HLA in healthy donors. Study-level information: Genotyping of 400 or so donors showed that around 81% belonged to the Caucasian-associated ancestry cluster.

The CDR3 contains 15 residues. The V gene's germline CDR1 is SQVTM and CDR2 ANQGSEA. The primer mix had 60 Vbeta and 13 Jbeta primers. Repertoires were generated with immunoSEQ multiplex PCR, while TCRdb's copy carries only in-frame clones and drops some. Of 140,000 to 150,000 clones in the sample, 68% were seen once. The sample comprised PBMCs. The chain couples TRBV29-1 to TRBJ2-5, with 9 nucleotides matching TRBD1. This clonotype originated in a man in his 60s in good health and CMV-seronegative. CDR3: CSANPPGQGGETQYF. Here the CDR3 DNA reads TGCAGTGCCAATCCTCCGGGACAGGGTGGCGAGACCCAGTACTTC.